This T cell receptor beta chain was identified in a study of shared clonotypes between healthy human individuals. The wider study: The cohort had a couple of women and three men, ages 18 to 49.

This clone has only one observation. The CDR3 extends over 15 amino acids. Trimming removed 3 bases from V and 3 bases from J, with 13 bases in between. Per germline, CDR1 SGHAT and CDR2 FQNNGV. The naive CD8 population came from CD45RO-negative cells selected for CCR7, without terminally differentiated effector memory CD45RA+ cells. The sorted-subset replicate PCRs were given about 210 ng DNA, which is around 29,000 T cell genomes. Only in-frame clones appear in the TCRdb table, and some are missing; sequencing was by immunoSEQ multiplex PCR. The table includes roughly 650,000 clones, approximately 96% detected once.

The V and J genes are TRBV11-2 and TRBJ2-3, with unresolved D. This sequence was found in a woman aged 30 to 39 in good health. Input material: naive CD8+ T cells sorted from blood. CDR3 nucleotides: TGTGCCAGCAGCTTTTCACCTGGAAGTACAGATACGCAGTATTTT. Amino acids: CASSFSPGSTDTQYF.